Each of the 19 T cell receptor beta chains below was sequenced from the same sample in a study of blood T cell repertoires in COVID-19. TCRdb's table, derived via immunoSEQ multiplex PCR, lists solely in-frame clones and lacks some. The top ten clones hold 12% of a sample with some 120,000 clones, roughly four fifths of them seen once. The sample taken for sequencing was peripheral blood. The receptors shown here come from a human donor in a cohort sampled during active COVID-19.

The DNA of the CDR3 is TGTGCCAGCAGCGTAGATCCAGGGTCTGAAGCTTTCTTT. This gives the protein CASSVDPGSEAFF. The gene calls are TRBV9 and TRBJ1-1, with a tentative D call TRBD1 (5 bases). CDR3 length equals 13 residues. V was cut by 0 bases and J by 6 bases, with 9 bases left in between. Germline lookup yields CDR1 SGDLS and CDR2 YYNGEE.

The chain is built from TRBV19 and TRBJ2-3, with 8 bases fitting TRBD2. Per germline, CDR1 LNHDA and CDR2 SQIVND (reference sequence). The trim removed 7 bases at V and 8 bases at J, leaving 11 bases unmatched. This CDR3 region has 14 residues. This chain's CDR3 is CASTDGGAGRTQYF. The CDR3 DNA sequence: TGTGCCAGTACGGACGGGGGGGCGGGACGTACGCAGTATTTT.

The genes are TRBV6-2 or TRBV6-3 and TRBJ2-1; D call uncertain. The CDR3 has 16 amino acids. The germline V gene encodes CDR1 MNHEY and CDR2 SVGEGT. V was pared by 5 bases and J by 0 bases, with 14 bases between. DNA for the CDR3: TGTGCCAGCAGTCCCCCCGCAGTAAGCTCCTACAATGAGCAGTTCTTC. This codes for CASSPPAVSSYNEQFF.

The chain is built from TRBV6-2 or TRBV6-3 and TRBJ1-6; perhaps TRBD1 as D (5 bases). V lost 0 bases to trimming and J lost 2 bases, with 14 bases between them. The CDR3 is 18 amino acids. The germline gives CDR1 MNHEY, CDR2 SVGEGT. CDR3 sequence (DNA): TGTGCCAGCAGTTACTCTACACCCTTGACAGCCTATAATTCACCCCTCCACTTT. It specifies CASSYSTPLTAYNSPLHF.

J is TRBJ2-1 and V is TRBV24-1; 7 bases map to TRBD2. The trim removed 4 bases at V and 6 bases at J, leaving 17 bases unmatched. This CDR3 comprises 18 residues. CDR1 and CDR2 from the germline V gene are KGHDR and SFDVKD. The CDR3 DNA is TGTGCCACCAGTGACACCGGGGCTAGCGGAGTGAGCTTCAATGAGCAGTTCTTC. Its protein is CATSDTGASGVSFNEQFF.

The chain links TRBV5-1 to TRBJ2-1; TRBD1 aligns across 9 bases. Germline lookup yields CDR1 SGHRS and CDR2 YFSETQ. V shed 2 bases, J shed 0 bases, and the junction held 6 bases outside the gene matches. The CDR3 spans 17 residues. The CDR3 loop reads CASSFTMTGGSYNEQFF. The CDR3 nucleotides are TGCGCCAGCAGCTTTACCATGACAGGGGGCTCCTACAATGAGCAGTTCTTC.

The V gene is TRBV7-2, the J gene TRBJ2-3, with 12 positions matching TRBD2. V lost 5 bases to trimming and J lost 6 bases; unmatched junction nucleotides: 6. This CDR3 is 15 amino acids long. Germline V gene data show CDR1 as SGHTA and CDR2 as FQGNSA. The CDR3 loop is CASSLSLAGGDTQYF. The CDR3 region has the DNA TGTGCCAGCAGCCTGTCCCTAGCGGGGGGGGATACGCAGTATTTT.

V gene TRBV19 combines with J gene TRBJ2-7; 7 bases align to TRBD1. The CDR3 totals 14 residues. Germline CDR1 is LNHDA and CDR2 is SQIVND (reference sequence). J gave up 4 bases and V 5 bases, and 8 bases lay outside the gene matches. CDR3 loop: CASSPWTGNYEQYF. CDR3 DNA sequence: TGTGCCAGTAGTCCCTGGACAGGTAATTACGAGCAGTACTTC.

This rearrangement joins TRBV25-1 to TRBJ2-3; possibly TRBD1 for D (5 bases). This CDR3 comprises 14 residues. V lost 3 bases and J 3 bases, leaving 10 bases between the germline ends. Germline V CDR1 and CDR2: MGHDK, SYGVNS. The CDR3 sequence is CASSDGRATDTQYF. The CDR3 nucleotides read TGTGCCAGCAGTGATGGCAGGGCAACAGATACGCAGTATTTT. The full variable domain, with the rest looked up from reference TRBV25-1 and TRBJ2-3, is EADIYQTPRYLVIGTGKKITLECSQTMGHDKMYWYQQDPGMELHLIHYSYGVNSTEKGDLSSESTVSRIRTEHFPLTLESARPSHTSQYLCASSDGRATDTQYFGPGTRLTVL.

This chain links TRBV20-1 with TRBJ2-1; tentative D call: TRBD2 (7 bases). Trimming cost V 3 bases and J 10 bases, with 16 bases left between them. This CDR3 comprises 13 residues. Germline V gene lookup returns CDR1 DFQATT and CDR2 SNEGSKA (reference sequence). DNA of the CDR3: TGCAGTGCTAGTGGGGAGGGGGTCCGGGAGCAGTTCTTC. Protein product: CSASGEGVREQFF.

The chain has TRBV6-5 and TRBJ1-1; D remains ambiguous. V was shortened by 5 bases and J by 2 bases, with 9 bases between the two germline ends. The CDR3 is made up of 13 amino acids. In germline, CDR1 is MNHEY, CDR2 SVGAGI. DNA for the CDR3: TGTGCCAGCAGTCGCCAGGTAAACACTGAAGCTTTCTTT. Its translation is CASSRQVNTEAFF.

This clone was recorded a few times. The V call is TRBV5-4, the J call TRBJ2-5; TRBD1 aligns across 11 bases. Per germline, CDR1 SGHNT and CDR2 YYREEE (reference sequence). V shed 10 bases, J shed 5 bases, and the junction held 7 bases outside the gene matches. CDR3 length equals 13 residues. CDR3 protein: CAGGTGGVETQYF. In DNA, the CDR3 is TGTGCCGGCGGGACAGGGGGTGTTGAGACCCAGTACTTC.

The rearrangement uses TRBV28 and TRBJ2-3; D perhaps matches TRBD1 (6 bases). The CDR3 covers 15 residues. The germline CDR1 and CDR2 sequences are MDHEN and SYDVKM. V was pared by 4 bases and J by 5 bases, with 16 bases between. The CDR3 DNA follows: TGTGCCAGCAGTTCGGCAGGGGCCTTAGGAGATACGCAGTATTTT. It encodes CASSSAGALGDTQYF.

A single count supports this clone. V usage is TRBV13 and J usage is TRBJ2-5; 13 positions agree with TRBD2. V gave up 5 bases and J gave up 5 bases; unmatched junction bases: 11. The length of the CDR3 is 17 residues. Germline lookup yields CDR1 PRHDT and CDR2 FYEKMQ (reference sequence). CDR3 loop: CASSPGLAGVGEETQYF. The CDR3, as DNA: TGTGCCAGCAGCCCAGGACTAGCGGGGGTCGGGGAGGAGACCCAGTACTTC.

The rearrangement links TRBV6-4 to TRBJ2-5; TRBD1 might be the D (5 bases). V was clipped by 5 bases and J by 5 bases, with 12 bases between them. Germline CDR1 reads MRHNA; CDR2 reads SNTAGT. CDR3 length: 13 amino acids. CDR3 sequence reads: CASSLGPGETQYF. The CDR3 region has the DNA TGTGCCAGCAGTTTGGGGCCGGGCGAGACCCAGTACTTC.

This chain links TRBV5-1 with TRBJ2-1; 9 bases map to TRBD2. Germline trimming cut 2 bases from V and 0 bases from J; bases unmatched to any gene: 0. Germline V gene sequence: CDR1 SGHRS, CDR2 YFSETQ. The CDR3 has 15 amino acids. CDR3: CASSFSGGSYNEQFF. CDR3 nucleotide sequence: TGCGCCAGCAGCTTTAGCGGGGGCTCCTACAATGAGCAGTTCTTC.

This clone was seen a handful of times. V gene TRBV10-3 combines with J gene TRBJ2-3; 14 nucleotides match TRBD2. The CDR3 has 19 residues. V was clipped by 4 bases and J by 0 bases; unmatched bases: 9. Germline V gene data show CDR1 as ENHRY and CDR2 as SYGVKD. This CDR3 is CAISGRGTSGGSSTDTQYF. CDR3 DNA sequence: TGTGCCATCAGTGGGCGTGGGACTAGCGGGGGTTCAAGCACAGATACGCAGTATTTT.

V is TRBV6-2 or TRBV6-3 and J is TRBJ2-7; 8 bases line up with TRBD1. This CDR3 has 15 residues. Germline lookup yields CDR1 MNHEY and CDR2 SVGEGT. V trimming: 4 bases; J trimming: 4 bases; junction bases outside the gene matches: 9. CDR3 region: CASSWQGASWYEQYF. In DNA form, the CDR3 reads TGTGCCAGCAGTTGGCAGGGGGCTTCATGGTACGAGCAGTACTTC.

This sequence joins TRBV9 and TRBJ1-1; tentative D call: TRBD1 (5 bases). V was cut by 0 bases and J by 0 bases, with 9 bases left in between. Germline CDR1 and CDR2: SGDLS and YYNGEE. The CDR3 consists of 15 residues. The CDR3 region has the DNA TGTGCCAGCAGCGTAGTGCTGGACATGAACACTGAAGCTTTCTTT. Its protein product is CASSVVLDMNTEAFF. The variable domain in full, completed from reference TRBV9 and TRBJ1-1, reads DSGVTQTPKHLITATGQRVTLRCSPRSGDLSVYWYQQSLDQGLQFLIQYYNGEERAKGNILERFSAQQFPDLHSELNLSSLELGDSALYFCASSVVLDMNTEAFFGQGTRLTVV.